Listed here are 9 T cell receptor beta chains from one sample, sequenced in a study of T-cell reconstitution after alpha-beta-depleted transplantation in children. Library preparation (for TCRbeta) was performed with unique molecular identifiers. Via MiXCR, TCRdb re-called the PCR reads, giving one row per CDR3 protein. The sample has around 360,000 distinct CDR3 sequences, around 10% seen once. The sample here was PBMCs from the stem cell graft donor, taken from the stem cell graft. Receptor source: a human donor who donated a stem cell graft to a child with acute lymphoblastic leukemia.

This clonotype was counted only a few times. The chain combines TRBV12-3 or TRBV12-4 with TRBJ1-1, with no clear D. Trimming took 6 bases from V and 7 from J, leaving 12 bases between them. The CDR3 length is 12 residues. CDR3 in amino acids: CASSPDPVEAFF. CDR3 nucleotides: TGTGCCAGCAGCCCCGACCCGGTTGAAGCTTTCTTT.

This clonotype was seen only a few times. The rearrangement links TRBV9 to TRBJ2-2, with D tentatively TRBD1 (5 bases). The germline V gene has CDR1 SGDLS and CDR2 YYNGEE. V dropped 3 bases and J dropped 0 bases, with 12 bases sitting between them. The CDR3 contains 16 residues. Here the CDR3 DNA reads TGTGCCAGCAGCGCCTACAGGACGGCGAACACCGGGGAGCTGTTTTTT. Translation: CASSAYRTANTGELFF.

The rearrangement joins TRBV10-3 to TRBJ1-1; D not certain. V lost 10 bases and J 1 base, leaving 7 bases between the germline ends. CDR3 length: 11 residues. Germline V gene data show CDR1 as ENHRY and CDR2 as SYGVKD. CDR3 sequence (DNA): TGTGCCACCTTGAGGAACACTGAAGCTTTCTTT. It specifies CATLRNTEAFF.

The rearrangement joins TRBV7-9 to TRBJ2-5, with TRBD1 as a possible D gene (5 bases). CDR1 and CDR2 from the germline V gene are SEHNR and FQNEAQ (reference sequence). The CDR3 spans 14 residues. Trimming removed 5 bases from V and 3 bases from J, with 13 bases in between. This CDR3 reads CASSPRQLKETQYF. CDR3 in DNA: TGTGCCAGCAGCCCACGACAGTTGAAAGAGACCCAGTACTTC.

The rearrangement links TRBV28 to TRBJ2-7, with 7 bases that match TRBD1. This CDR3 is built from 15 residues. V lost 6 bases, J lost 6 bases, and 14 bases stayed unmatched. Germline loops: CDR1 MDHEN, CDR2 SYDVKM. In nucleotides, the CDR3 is TGTGCCAGCAGCGCTGGGGACAGCCTCAGCTGCGAGCAGTACTTC. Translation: CASSAGDSLSCEQYF.

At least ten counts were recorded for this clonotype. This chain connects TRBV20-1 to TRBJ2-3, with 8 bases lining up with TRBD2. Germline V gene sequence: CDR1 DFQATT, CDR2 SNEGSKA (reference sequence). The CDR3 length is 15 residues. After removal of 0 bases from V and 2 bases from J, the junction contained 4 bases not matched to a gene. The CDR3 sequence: CSARDTGGPTDTQYF. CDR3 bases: TGCAGTGCTAGAGATACGGGAGGGCCCACAGATACGCAGTATTTT.

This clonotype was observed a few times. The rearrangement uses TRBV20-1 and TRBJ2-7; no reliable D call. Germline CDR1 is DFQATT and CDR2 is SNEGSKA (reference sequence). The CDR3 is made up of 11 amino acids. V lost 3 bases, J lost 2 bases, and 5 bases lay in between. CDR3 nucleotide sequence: TGCAGTGCTAGCCCCCCCTACGAGCAGTACTTC. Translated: CSASPPYEQYF.

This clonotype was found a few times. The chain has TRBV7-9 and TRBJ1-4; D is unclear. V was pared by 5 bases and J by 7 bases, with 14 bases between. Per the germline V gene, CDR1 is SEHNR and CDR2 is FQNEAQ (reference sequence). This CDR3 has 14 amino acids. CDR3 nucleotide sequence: TGTGCCAGCAGCCCCCGCAGCGCCAGTGAAAAACTGTTTTTT. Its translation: CASSPRSASEKLFF.

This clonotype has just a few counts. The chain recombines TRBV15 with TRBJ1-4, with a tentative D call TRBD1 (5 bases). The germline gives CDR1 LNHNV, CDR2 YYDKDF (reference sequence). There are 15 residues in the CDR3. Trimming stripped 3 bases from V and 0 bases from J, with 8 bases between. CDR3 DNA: TGTGCCACCAGCAGGCCGACAGCAACTAATGAAAAACTGTTTTTT. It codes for CATSRPTATNEKLFF.